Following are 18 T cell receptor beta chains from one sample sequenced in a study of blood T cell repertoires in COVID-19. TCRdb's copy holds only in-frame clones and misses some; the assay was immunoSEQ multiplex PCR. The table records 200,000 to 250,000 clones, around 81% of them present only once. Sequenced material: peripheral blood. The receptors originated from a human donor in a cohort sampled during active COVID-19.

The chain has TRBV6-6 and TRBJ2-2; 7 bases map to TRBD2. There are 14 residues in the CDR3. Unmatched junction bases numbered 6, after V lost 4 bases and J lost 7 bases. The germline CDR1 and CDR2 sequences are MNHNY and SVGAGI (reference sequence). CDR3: CASSSPTGGGELFF. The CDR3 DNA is TGTGCCAGCAGTTCCCCCACGGGGGGCGGGGAGCTGTTTTTT.

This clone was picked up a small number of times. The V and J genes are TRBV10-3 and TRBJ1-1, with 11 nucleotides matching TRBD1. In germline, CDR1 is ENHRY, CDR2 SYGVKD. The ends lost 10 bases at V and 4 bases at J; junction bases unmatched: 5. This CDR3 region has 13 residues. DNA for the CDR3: TGTGCCAACGGACAGGGGGCCGGCACTGAAGCTTTCTTT. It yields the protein CANGQGAGTEAFF.

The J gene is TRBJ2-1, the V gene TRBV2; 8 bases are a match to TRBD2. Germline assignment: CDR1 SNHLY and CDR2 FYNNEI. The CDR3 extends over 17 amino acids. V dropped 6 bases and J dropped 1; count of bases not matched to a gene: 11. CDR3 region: CASSVRPTSVSYNEQFF. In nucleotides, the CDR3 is TGTGCCAGCAGCGTCCGGCCGACTAGCGTGTCCTACAATGAGCAGTTCTTC.

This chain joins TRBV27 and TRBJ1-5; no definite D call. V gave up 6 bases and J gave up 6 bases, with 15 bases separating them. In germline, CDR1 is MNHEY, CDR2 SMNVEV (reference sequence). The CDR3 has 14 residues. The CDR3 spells CASRGGKVGQPQHF. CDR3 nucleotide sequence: TGTGCCAGCAGGGGAGGGAAGGTGGGTCAGCCCCAGCATTTT.

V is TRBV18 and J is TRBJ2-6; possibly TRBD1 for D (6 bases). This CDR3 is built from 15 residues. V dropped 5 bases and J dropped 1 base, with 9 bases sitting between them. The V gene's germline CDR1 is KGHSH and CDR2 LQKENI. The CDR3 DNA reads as TGTGCCAGCTCAAGAGGGGGTTCTGGGGCCAACGTCCTGACTTTC. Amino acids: CASSRGGSGANVLTF.

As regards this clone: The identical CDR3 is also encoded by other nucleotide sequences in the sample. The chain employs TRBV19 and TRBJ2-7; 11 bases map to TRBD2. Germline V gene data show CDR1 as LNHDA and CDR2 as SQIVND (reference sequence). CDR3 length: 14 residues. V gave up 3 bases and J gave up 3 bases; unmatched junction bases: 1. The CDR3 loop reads CASSIGTSGYEQYF. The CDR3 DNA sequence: TGTGCCAGTAGTATTGGGACTAGCGGCTACGAGCAGTACTTC.

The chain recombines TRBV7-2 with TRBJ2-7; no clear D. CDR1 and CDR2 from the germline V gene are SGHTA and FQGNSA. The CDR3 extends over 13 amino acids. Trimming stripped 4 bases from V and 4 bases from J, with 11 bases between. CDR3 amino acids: CASSSTMLYEQYF. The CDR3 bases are TGTGCCAGCAGCTCAACTATGCTTTACGAGCAGTACTTC.

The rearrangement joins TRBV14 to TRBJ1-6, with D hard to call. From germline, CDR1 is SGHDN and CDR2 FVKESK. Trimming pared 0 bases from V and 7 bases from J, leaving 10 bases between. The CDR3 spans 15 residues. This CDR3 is CASSQDDGRNSPLHF. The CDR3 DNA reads TGTGCCAGCAGCCAAGATGATGGCAGGAATTCACCCCTCCACTTT.

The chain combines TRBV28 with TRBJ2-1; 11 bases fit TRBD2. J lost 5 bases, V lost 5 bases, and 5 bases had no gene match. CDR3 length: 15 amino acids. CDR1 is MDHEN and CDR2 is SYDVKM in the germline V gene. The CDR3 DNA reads TGTGCCAGCAGTGAAGCTAGCGGGGGGCACAATGAGCAGTTCTTC. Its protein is CASSEASGGHNEQFF.

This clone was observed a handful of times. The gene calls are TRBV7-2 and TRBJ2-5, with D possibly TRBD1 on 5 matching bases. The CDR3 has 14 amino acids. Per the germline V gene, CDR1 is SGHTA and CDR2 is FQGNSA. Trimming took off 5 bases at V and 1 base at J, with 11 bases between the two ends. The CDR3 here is CASSIGHPQETQYF. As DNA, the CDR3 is TGTGCCAGCAGCATCGGACACCCCCAAGAGACCCAGTACTTC.

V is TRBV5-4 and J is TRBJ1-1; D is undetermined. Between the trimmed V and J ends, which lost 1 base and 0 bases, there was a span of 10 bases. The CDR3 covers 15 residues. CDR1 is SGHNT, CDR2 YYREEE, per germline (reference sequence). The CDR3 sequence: CASSLRIAMNTEAFF. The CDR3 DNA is TGTGCCAGCAGCTTGAGGATAGCTATGAACACTGAAGCTTTCTTT.

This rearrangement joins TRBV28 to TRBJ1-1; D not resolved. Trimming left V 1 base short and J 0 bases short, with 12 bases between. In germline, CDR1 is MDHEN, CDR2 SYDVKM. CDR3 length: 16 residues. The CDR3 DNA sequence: TGTGCCAGCAGTTTATTTCCCCCCAGAATGAACACTGAAGCTTTCTTT. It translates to CASSLFPPRMNTEAFF.

CDR3 sequence (DNA): TGTGCCAGCAGCTTAGACTGGGACCTGGGGGGATACGAGCAGTACTTC. Protein: CASSLDWDLGGYEQYF. This sequence joins TRBV7-2 and TRBJ2-7, with D possibly being TRBD2 (6 bases). CDR3 length equals 16 residues. CDR1 and CDR2 from the germline V gene are SGHTA and FQGNSA. V gave up 1 base and J gave up 4 bases, with 17 bases separating them.

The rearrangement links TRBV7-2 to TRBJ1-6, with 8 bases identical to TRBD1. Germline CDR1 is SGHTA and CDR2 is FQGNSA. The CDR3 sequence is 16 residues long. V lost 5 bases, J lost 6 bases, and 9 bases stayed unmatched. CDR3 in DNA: TGTGCCAGCAGCCCCAGACAGGGGAGGACTAATTCACCCCTCCACTTT. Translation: CASSPRQGRTNSPLHF.

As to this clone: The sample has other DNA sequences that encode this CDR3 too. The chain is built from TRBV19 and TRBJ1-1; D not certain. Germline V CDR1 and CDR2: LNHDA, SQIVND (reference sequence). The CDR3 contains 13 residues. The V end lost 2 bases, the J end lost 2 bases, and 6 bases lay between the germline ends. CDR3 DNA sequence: TGTGCCAGTAGTATATCCCTCAACACTGAAGCTTTCTTT. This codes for CASSISLNTEAFF.

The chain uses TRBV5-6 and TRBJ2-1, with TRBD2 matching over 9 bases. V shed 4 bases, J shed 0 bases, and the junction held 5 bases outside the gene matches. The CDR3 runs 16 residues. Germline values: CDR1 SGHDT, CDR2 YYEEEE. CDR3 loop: CASSRTSASSYNEQFF. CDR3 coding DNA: TGTGCCAGCAGCAGGACTAGCGCTAGCTCCTACAATGAGCAGTTCTTC.

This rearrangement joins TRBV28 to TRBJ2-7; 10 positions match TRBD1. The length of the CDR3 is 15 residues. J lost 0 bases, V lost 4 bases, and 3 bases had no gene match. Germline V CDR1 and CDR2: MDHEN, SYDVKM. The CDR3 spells CASSSRTGGSYEQYF. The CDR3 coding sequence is TGTGCCAGCAGTTCCCGGACAGGGGGCTCCTACGAGCAGTACTTC. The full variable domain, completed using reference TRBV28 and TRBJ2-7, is DVKVTQSSRYLVKRTGEKVFLECVQDMDHENMFWYRQDPGLGLRLIYFSYDVKMKEKGDIPEGYSVSREKKERFSLILESASTNQTSMYLCASSSRTGGSYEQYFGPGTRLTVT.

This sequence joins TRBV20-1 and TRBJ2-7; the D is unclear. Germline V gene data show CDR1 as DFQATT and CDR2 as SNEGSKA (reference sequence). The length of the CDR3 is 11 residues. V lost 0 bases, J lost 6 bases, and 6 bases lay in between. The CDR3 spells CSARDSGEQYF. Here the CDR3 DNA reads TGCAGTGCTAGAGATTCGGGCGAGCAGTACTTC.